This T cell receptor beta chain came from a study of blood T cells in healthy people across ages. Study results and limitations: Per million T cells, TCR beta diversity dropped about linearly as age rose.

Germline CDR1 is SQVTM and CDR2 is ANQGSEA. V lost 3 bases to trimming and J lost 0 bases; unmatched junction nucleotides: 5. The CDR3 runs 15 residues. The sample holds a few counts of this clonotype. Its matching antigen is unknown. Per sample, a minimum of 6.5 million PBMCs were isolated. Alongside a J-beta primer mix, a sample-barcoded 5' primer served in a second PCR lasting about 7 to 11 cycles. TCRdb redid the calling of the 5' RACE reads with MiXCR, one entry per CDR3 protein. The table lists 800,000 to 1,000,000 distinct CDR3 sequences, roughly 52% of them singletons, with around 15% in the top ten.

The sequence derives from a man aged 25-45 years in good health. The chain employs TRBV29-1 and TRBJ2-1; TRBD2 aligns across 7 bases. Sequenced: blood. CDR3 loop: CSVDRAGDSYNEQFF. In DNA form, the CDR3 reads TGCAGCGTTGACCGCGCGGGAGACTCCTACAATGAGCAGTTCTTC.